The rows below give T cell receptor beta chains drawn from one sample of a study of OX40 agonist ivuxolimab in advanced cancers. Measured with immunoSEQ multiplex PCR; TCRdb has only the in-frame clones, and not every one. This repertoire shows under 80,000 clones, roughly 80% found once; its top ten account for over 0.95%. This specimen consisted of CD4+ or CD8+ T cells sorted from blood, obtained in a trial of the OX40 agonist ivuxolimab. These receptor sequences come from an adult with an advanced solid tumor such as melanoma, head and neck, liver or kidney cancer. Both conserved end residues are trimmed from each CDR3.

TRBV6-6	TRBJ2-7	ASSGSGRGYEQY
TRBV23-1	TRBJ2-7	ATNRDRRSYEQY
TRBV28	TRBJ2-2	ASSGGGAGTGELF
TRBV28	TRBJ1-4	ASSLIKSGEKLF
TRBV29-1	TRBJ1-1	SAKLGQPNTEAF
TRBV11-2	TRBJ1-5	ASSPGVGSNQPQH
TRBV5-1	TRBJ2-5	ASSSGDRGPGETQY
TRBV7-9	TRBJ1-1	ASSKPGQVNTEAF
TRBV4-1	TRBJ2-7	ASSQELLSVSSYEQY
TRBV6-4	.	ASSDPEGQGPYEQY
TRBV5-4	TRBJ1-1	ASSQTGAEAF
TRBV28	TRBJ1-2	ASSGSPGNYGYT
TRBV19	TRBJ2-3	ASSIGLATGTDTQY
TRBV19	TRBJ1-2	ASSISRTGGYT
TRBV5-4	TRBJ1-1	ASSPGGEGAITEAF
TRBV10-2	TRBJ2-2	ASSGSNTGELF
TRBV25-1	TRBJ1-1	ASRRTENTEAF
TRBV6-6	TRBJ2-5	ASGTLAGKGTQY
TRBV27	TRBJ2-1	ASSFWTSGSSYNEQF
TRBV5-1	TRBJ2-1	ASSTPDIYYNEQF
TRBV5-1	TRBJ1-2	ASSTGQGYGYT
TRBV5-8	TRBJ1-1	ASSLARKRDTEAF
TRBV19	TRBJ2-1	ASSMLDRAREQF
TRBV6-1	TRBJ1-5	ASSEAAGDGQPQH
TRBV6-6	TRBJ2-5	AGAKGGSETQY
TRBV2	TRBJ1-4	ASRALGGTNEKLF
TRBV2	TRBJ1-1	ASSKSSGTVNTEAF
TRBV6-4	TRBJ1-3	ASSAEGGFGNTIY
TRBV2	TRBJ1-5	ASRGNSNQPQH
TRBV18	TRBJ2-1	ASSISDEQF
TRBV4-1	TRBJ2-7	ASSQEAAGAREQY
TRBV27	TRBJ2-7	ASTQFRGGYEQY
TRBV13	TRBJ2-3	ASSFSGPDTQY
TRBV19	TRBJ2-1	ASSIYRSSYNEQF
TRBV11-3	TRBJ2-2	ASSHNLRASNTGELF
TRBV7-9	TRBJ2-1	ASSLAGGHNEQF
TRBV11-3	TRBJ2-3	ASKRGRISDTQY
TRBV2	TRBJ1-4	ASSEERTPNEKLF
TRBV9	TRBJ2-3	ASSASPAGTDTQY
TRBV27	TRBJ2-3	ASRPNTGRTDTQY
TRBV18	TRBJ1-2	ASSPQTDHYGYT